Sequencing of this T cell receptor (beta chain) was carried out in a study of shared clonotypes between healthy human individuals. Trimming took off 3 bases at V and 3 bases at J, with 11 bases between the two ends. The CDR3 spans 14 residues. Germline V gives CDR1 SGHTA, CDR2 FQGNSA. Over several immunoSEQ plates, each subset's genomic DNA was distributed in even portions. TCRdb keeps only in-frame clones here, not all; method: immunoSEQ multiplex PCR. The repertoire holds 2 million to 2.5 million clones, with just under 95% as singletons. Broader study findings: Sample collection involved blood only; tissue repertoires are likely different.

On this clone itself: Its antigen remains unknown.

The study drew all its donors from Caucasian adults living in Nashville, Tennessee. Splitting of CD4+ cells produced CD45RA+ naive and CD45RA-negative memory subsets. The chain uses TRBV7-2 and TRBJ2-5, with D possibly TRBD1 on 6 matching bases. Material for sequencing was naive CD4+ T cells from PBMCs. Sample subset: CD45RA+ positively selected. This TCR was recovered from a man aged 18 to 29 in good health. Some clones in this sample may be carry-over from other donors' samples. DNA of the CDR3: TGTGCCAGCAGCTTTTACTACAGGGAAGAGACCCAGTACTTC. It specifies CASSFYYREETQYF.